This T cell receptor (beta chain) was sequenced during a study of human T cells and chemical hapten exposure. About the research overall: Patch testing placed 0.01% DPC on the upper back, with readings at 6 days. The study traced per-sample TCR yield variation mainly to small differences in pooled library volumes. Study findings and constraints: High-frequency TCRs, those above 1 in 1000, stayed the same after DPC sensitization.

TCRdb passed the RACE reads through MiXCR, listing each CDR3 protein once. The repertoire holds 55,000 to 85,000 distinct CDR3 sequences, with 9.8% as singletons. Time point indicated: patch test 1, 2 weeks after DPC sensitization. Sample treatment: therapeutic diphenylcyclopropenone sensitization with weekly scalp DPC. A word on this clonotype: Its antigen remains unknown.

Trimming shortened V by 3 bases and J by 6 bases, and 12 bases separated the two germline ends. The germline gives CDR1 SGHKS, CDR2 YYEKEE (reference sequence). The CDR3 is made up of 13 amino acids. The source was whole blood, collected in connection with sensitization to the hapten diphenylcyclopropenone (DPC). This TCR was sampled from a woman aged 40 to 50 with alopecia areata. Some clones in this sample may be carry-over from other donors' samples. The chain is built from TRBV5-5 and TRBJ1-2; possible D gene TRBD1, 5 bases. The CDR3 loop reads CASSSRGGHGYTF. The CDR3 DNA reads TGTGCCAGCAGCTCTAGGGGCGGACATGGCTACACCTTC.